This entry lists 10 T cell receptor beta chains sequenced from one sample in a study of blood T cell repertoires in COVID-19. Sequencing was performed with immunoSEQ multiplex PCR; in TCRdb, only in-frame clones are kept and a portion is missing. Of under 300,000 clones in the sample, roughly 86% were seen once. Sequencing was carried out using peripheral blood. The source is a man older than 75 with acute or convalescent COVID-19.

This chain connects TRBV5-4 to TRBJ2-4, with TRBD2 matching 7 bases. CDR3 length: 13 amino acids. Unmatched junction bases numbered 5, after V lost 4 bases and J lost 7 bases. Germline loops: CDR1 SGHNT, CDR2 YYREEE (reference sequence). In nucleotides, the CDR3 is TGTGCCAGCAGCACGAGCGGGACGAACATTCAGTACTTC. Translating it yields CASSTSGTNIQYF. Supplemented by reference TRBV5-4 and TRBJ2-4, the full variable domain reads ETGVTQSPTHLIKTRGQQVTLRCSSQSGHNTVSWYQQALGQGPQFIFQYYREEENGRGNFPPRFSGLQFPNYSSELNVNALELDDSALYLCASSTSGTNIQYFGAGTRLSVL.

V usage is TRBV5-4 and J usage is TRBJ1-1, with D unclear. Looked up from germline, CDR1 is SGHNT and CDR2 is YYREEE (reference sequence). CDR3 length: 15 residues. V gave up 4 bases and J gave up 0 bases, with 13 bases separating them. The CDR3 loop reads CASSAGEALNTEAFF. CDR3 sequence (DNA): TGTGCCAGCAGCGCGGGAGAGGCGCTGAACACTGAAGCTTTCTTT.

This rearrangement joins TRBV9 to TRBJ1-3; 8 bases agree with TRBD1. The ends lost 3 bases at V and 0 bases at J; junction bases unmatched: 5. CDR1 is SGDLS and CDR2 is YYNGEE in the germline V gene. This CDR3 spans 16 amino acids. CDR3 in DNA: TGTGCCAGCAGCGGGGGACAGGTTCCCTCTGGAAACACCATATATTTT. As protein: CASSGGQVPSGNTIYF.

In nucleotides, the CDR3 is TGTGCCAGCCAACCTCCGGGACAGGGGTTGGGGGAAGCTTTCTTT. The encoded protein is CASQPPGQGLGEAFF. The chain joins TRBV7-9 to TRBJ1-1; 10 bases fit TRBD1. The junction had 14 bases not matched to a gene; V was cut back by 8 bases and J by 8 bases. Germline lookup yields CDR1 SEHNR and CDR2 FQNEAQ (reference sequence). CDR3 length: 15 residues.

This clone was seen once. V gene TRBV6-4 combines with J gene TRBJ1-1; perhaps TRBD1 as D (5 bases). The V gene lost 5 bases and the J gene lost 7 bases, with 11 bases spanning the gap. This CDR3 has 12 residues. Looked up from germline, CDR1 is MRHNA and CDR2 is SNTAGT. This CDR3 is CASSFGTGEAFF. The CDR3 region has the DNA TGTGCCAGCAGTTTCGGAACAGGTGAAGCTTTCTTT.

CDR3 coding DNA: TGCAGCGTTGGCCTTCAGAATCAGCCCCAGCATTTT. Protein product: CSVGLQNQPQHF. This chain uses TRBV29-1 with TRBJ1-5; D uncertain. Trimming left V 4 bases short and J 4 bases short, with 8 bases between. CDR1 is SQVTM, CDR2 ANQGSEA, per germline. The CDR3 is made up of 12 amino acids. Full variable domain (missing parts from reference TRBV29-1 and TRBJ1-5): SAVISQKPSRDICQRGTSLTIQCQVDSQVTMMFWYRQQPGQSLTLIATANQGSEATYESGFVIDKFPISRPNLTFSTLTVSNMSPEDSSIYLCSVGLQNQPQHFGDGTRLSIL.

The chain links TRBV28 to TRBJ1-2; 8 nucleotides agree with TRBD1. The CDR3 has 15 residues. The V gene end was trimmed by 5 bases and the J gene end by 3 bases; junction bases not matched to a gene: 8. In germline, CDR1 is MDHEN, CDR2 SYDVKM. The CDR3 is CASSPPGQAHYGYTF. The DNA for the CDR3 is TGTGCCAGCAGTCCTCCGGGACAGGCCCACTATGGCTACACCTTC.

The chain uses TRBV19 and TRBJ2-1; 12 positions agree with TRBD2. V was pared by 6 bases and J by 9 bases, with 9 bases of the junction left unmatched. Germline CDR1 and CDR2: LNHDA and SQIVND (reference sequence). This CDR3 contains 15 residues. This CDR3 is CASRVLAGGLSEQFF. The CDR3 region has the DNA TGTGCCAGTAGAGTACTAGCGGGGGGTCTTAGTGAGCAGTTCTTC.

The sample holds one count of this clone. The chain couples TRBV28 to TRBJ2-1; TRBD1 might be the D (6 bases). The CDR3 has 12 residues. The ends were cut back, 3 bases at V and 14 bases at J, with 14 bases in the middle. Germline CDR1 MDHEN, CDR2 SYDVKM. CDR3 residues: CASSLGRGDEFF. Written as DNA, the CDR3 is TGTGCCAGCAGTTTGGGCAGGGGCGACGAGTTCTTC.

The gene calls are TRBV28 and TRBJ2-7, with 9 bases aligning to TRBD2. This CDR3 region has 14 residues. The junction had 8 bases not matched to a gene; V was cut back by 5 bases and J by 6 bases. Looked up from germline, CDR1 is MDHEN and CDR2 is SYDVKM. CDR3 DNA: TGTGCCAGCAGTATCGGGACTAGCTTGTTCGAGCAGTACTTC. The encoded protein is CASSIGTSLFEQYF.